These T cell receptor beta chains were read from a single sample in a study of blood T cell repertoires in COVID-19. Libraries were prepared by immunoSEQ multiplex PCR; TCRdb keeps only in-frame clonotypes and omits some of them. The data show 250,000 or so clones, approximately 83% seen once. The sample taken for sequencing was PBMCs or T cells enriched from blood (not recorded which). These receptors were taken from a man in his fifties who had recovered from COVID-19. Both conserved end residues are part of each CDR3. The order of the fields is D gene, J gene, V gene, clone size, CDR3 length, CDR3 protein, CDR3 DNA. The D gene is left open where the match is weak. A row's size may be missing; if present it is once, few, many or a size class.

- TRBJ2-3 TRBV19 - 12 CASTDRIDTQYF TGTGCCAGTACGGACAGAATAGATACGCAGTATTTT
- TRBJ1-4 TRBV7-6 - 14 CASSLESSGVKLFF TGTGCCAGCAGCTTAGAATCCTCGGGAGTAAAACTGTTTTTT
TRBD1 TRBJ2-3 TRBV24-1 - 15 CATSDSGQGEDTQYF TGTGCCACCAGTGACTCCGGACAGGGCGAAGATACGCAGTATTTT
- TRBJ2-7 TRBV10-3 - 13 CAINKGTSYEQYF TGTGCCATCAATAAAGGGACAAGCTACGAGCAGTACTTC
TRBD2 TRBJ2-3 TRBV7-8 - 17 CASSFGWSGAGSDTQYF TGTGCCAGCAGCTTTGGTTGGAGCGGGGCGGGATCAGATACGCAGTATTTT
- TRBJ1-2 TRBV11-2 - 13 CASSPGHIWGYTF TGTGCCAGCAGCCCCGGACATATCTGGGGCTACACCTTC
- TRBJ2-7 TRBV4-3 - 12 CASGDRVGEQYF TGCGCCAGCGGAGACCGGGTCGGAGAGCAGTACTTC
- TRBJ2-2 TRBV6-5 - 13 CASRPAMAGELFF TGTGCCAGCAGGCCCGCGATGGCCGGGGAGCTGTTTTTT
- TRBJ2-7 TRBV19 - 12 CASSWGEHEQYF TGTGCCAGTAGTTGGGGGGAGCACGAGCAGTACTTC
TRBD1 TRBJ2-1 TRBV10-3 - 16 CAIKSGRDRVNNEQFF TGTGCCATCAAGTCGGGGCGGGACAGGGTTAACAATGAGCAGTTCTTC
- TRBJ2-3 TRBV12-5 - 16 CASGRTWTGDTDTQYF TGTGCTAGTGGTCGTACGTGGACCGGGGACACAGATACGCAGTATTTT
- TRBJ2-1 TRBV20-1 - 11 CSARRVDEQFF TGCAGTGCTAGACGGGTCGATGAGCAGTTCTTC
TRBD1 TRBJ1-5 TRBV5-1 - 17 CASSLGAGTGATQPQHF TGCGCCAGCAGCTTGGGAGCCGGGACAGGGGCCACTCAGCCCCAGCATTTT
- TRBJ2-3 TRBV27 - 19 CASSYREAGAGARTDTQYF TGTGCCAGCAGTTATCGGGAGGCAGGGGCGGGGGCCCGCACAGATACGCAGTATTTT
TRBD2 TRBJ2-2 TRBV6-5 - 14 CASRAGAGTGELFF TGTGCCAGCAGAGCGGGAGCGGGCACCGGGGAGCTGTTTTTT
TRBD1 TRBJ2-7 TRBV9 - 15 CASSGAGTGGYEQYF TGTGCCAGCAGCGGAGCCGGGACAGGGGGCTACGAGCAGTACTTC
- TRBJ2-5 TRBV10-2 - 14 CASSEGLRGETQYF TGCGCCAGCAGTGAAGGTCTCCGAGGAGAGACCCAGTACTTC
TRBD1 TRBJ2-1 TRBV7-9 - 16 CASSPTQTGDYNEQFF TGTGCCAGCAGCCCTACTCAGACAGGGGACTACAATGAGCAGTTCTTC
- TRBJ2-7 TRBV6-5 - 15 CASSYTRRGDSEQYF TGTGCCAGCAGTTACACAAGGCGGGGGGACAGCGAGCAGTACTTC
- TRBJ1-5 TRBV5-6 - 14 CASSFRVSNQPQHF TGTGCCAGCAGCTTTCGGGTGAGCAATCAGCCCCAGCATTTT
- TRBJ2-1 TRBV5-1 - 14 CASIDGGPYNEQFF TGCGCCAGCATCGACGGGGGGCCCTACAATGAGCAGTTCTTC
TRBD1 TRBJ1-2 TRBV7-3 few 16 CASSPPGQGFSYGYTF TGTGCCAGCAGCCCTCCGGGACAGGGTTTCAGCTATGGCTACACCTTC
TRBD2 TRBJ2-2 TRBV9 - 14 CASSPREGFGELFF TGTGCCAGCAGCCCAAGGGAGGGGTTTGGGGAGCTGTTTTTT
TRBD2 TRBJ2-1 TRBV18 once 16 CASSPLGGEGSREQFF TGTGCCAGCTCACCCCTCGGGGGGGAAGGGTCGAGGGAGCAGTTCTTC
- TRBJ2-7 TRBV12-3/TRBV12-4 - 13 CASSGGFYGEQYF TGTGCCAGCAGTGGCGGGTTCTACGGGGAGCAGTACTTC
- TRBJ2-1 TRBV27 - 14 CASSPLAGIGEQFF TGTGCCAGCAGTCCCCTGGCGGGAATAGGTGAGCAGTTCTTC